This T cell receptor (beta chain) appears in the sequencing data of a study of T cell repertoires in cytomegalovirus infection. As for the study in general: CMV epitopes used comprised recently identified HLA-C-restricted ones and well-studied HLA-B-restricted ones. CMV infection and matching HLA type were both indicated by public TCR beta signatures.

With respect to this clonotype: What it binds is not known.

MiXCR, run by TCRdb on the reads, gives a single entry per CDR3 protein. The sample has approximately 990,000 distinct CDR3 sequences, roughly 30% seen once. Between the trimmed V and J ends, which lost 5 bases and 4 bases, there was a span of 15 bases. Germline V gene lookup returns CDR1 MNHNS and CDR2 SASEGT. The CDR3 totals 14 residues. Study conclusions and caveats: HLA-C-restricted TCR beta clonotypes specific for CMV led the ex vivo response. Individuals carrying CMV plus the relevant HLA were identified by cumulative frequency of public TCR beta families.

The TCR originated in a human donor in good health (CMV status not recorded). Some clones in this sample may be carry-over from other donors' samples. The source material was cultured CD8+ T cells from PBMCs, sampled from culture after CMV antigen stimulation. This chain joins TRBV6-1 and TRBJ2-7; no clear D gene. This CDR3 reads CASSFHRAGYEQYF. CDR3 DNA sequence: TGTGCCAGCAGTTTCCACCGGGCCGGTTACGAGCAGTACTTC.